The sample holds many counts of the clone carrying this T cell receptor (beta chain). Its specificity is not known. This specimen comes from a study of T cells in Graves' hyperthyroidism and ophthalmopathy. The source material, RNA transcripts, was used to amplify TCR beta CDR3 regions. First-round RT-PCR of the TCR CDR3 relied on the HTBI primer set. From the multiplex PCR reads, TCRdb called clonotypes with MiXCR, one entry per CDR3 protein. The table records 500,000 to 750,000 distinct CDR3 sequences, 13% to 15% of them present only once. Whole-study findings and limits: Researchers found most expanded thyroid clonotypes above 0.001 in blood as well.

V was pared by 5 bases and J by 2 bases, with 6 bases of the junction left unmatched. This CDR3 is 15 amino acids long. Germline values: CDR1 MNHNS, CDR2 SASEGT. Ophthalmopathy patients had moderate-to-severe active disease, CAS ≥3, NOSPECS ≥4, and disease duration under 3 months. Thyroid ultrasound and orbital computed tomography, with clinical symptoms and serum thyroxine and TRAb, informed diagnoses. Isolation of PBMCs was performed on 8.5 to 10 ml fresh peripheral blood. This rearrangement joins TRBV6-1 to TRBJ2-1, with TRBD2 matching 7 bases. The sample consisted of blood. This receptor was obtained from a woman aged 18 to 35 with Graves' ophthalmopathy. The chain's CDR3 is CASSSRGVPYNEQFF. The CDR3 bases are TGTGCCAGCAGTTCACGGGGGGTGCCCTACAATGAGCAGTTCTTC.